This is a list of T cell receptor beta chains from one sample in a study of shared clonotypes between healthy human individuals. The table came from immunoSEQ multiplex PCR; TCRdb's copy has only in-frame clones and leaves some out. The sample has under 2.5 million clones; around 92% are singletons. The specimen sequenced was naive CD4+ T cells from PBMCs. These receptors all come from a man between 18 and 29 years old in good health. Some clones in this sample may be carry-over from other donors' samples. Both conserved end residues are part of each CDR3. The D gene is left open where the match is weak. Only some rows state a clone size, as once, few, many or a class for expanded clones.

clone_size | cdr3_length | j_call | v_call | d_call | cdr3_aa | cdr3_nt
NA | 14 | TRBJ2-2 | TRBV7-2 | TRBD1 | CASSRQGASGELFF | TGTGCCAGCAGCAGGCAGGGGGCTTCCGGGGAGCTGTTTTTT
NA | 14 | TRBJ1-4 | TRBV19 | TRBD1 | CASSRQGASEKLFF | TGTGCCAGTAGTCGACAGGGGGCGAGTGAAAAACTGTTTTTT
NA | 13 | TRBJ2-5 | TRBV29-1 | NA | CSVDMGGEETQYF | TGCAGCGTTGATATGGGGGGCGAGGAGACCCAGTACTTC
NA | 14 | TRBJ2-7 | TRBV6-5 | TRBD1 | CASTPGQNTYEQYF | TGTGCCAGCACCCCGGGACAGAACACCTACGAGCAGTACTTC
NA | 15 | TRBJ2-3 | TRBV5-1 | NA | CASSLGLEVTDTQYF | TGCGCCAGCAGCTTGGGACTAGAAGTAACAGATACGCAGTATTTT
NA | 15 | TRBJ1-1 | TRBV5-1 | NA | CASSLDGHSNTEAFF | TGCGCCAGCAGCTTGGATGGCCATTCTAACACTGAAGCTTTCTTT
NA | 15 | TRBJ1-5 | TRBV2 | NA | CASTGGRGPNQPQHF | TGTGCCAGCACGGGGGGCAGGGGCCCAAATCAGCCCCAGCATTTT
once | 16 | TRBJ2-2 | TRBV7-3 | NA | CASSLTGLTNTGELFF | TGTGCCAGCAGCTTAACGGGACTGACGAACACCGGGGAGCTGTTTTTT
NA | 15 | TRBJ2-2 | TRBV7-3 | NA | CASSPQSLEGGELFF | TGTGCCAGCAGCCCGCAGTCGCTTGAGGGCGGGGAGCTGTTTTTT
NA | 16 | TRBJ2-2 | TRBV11-2 | NA | CASSLPGLANTGELFF | TGTGCCAGCAGCTTGCCCGGACTTGCAAACACCGGGGAGCTGTTTTTT
NA | 15 | TRBJ2-7 | TRBV5-1 | TRBD2 | CASSLGTSGTYEQYF | TGCGCCAGCAGCTTGGGGACTAGCGGAACCTACGAGCAGTACTTC
NA | 15 | TRBJ2-7 | TRBV5-1 | NA | CASSLGGTVFYEQYF | TGCGCCAGCAGCTTGGGCGGGACAGTCTTCTACGAGCAGTACTTC
NA | 14 | TRBJ2-2 | TRBV7-3 | NA | CASSTPRGTGELFF | TGTGCCAGCAGCACTCCAAGGGGAACCGGGGAGCTGTTTTTT
NA | 15 | TRBJ1-4 | TRBV5-1 | NA | CASSPGRPTNEKLFF | TGCGCCAGCAGCCCGGGTCGGCCGACTAATGAAAAACTGTTTTTT
NA | 15 | TRBJ2-1 | TRBV5-1 | TRBD2 | CASSAGTSGSNEQFF | TGCGCCAGCAGCGCCGGGACTAGCGGGAGTAATGAGCAGTTCTTC
once | 14 | TRBJ2-3 | TRBV7-7 | NA | CASSLDSSTDTQYF | TGTGCCAGCAGCTTAGACAGCAGCACAGATACGCAGTATTTT